Below are 9 T cell receptor beta chains sequenced from a single sample in a study of human T cells and chemical hapten exposure (dated by TCRdb to about 2021). This specimen's time point label, per the study, means: patch test 3, about 24 weeks after DPC sensitization. The sample's treatment or condition label is to be understood as: therapeutic diphenylcyclopropenone sensitization with weekly scalp DPC. Library creation used RACE. The sample was run on a NextSeq 500. TCRdb handled the public reads itself, with Q25 trimming in fastp and clone calling in MiXCR, and kept productive beta chains. Entries that share a CDR3 protein sequence are merged under the most common genes and DNA. Present in this sample are more than 85,000 distinct CDR3 sequences, under 35% of which were seen just once. Together, the top ten hold around 2.8% of the sample. The source material was whole blood, sampled in connection with sensitization to the hapten diphenylcyclopropenone (DPC). These receptors all come from a man between 40 and 49 years old with alopecia areata. Some clones in this sample may be carry-over from other donors' samples.

The CDR3 loop is CASSGGADGYTF. In nucleotides, the CDR3 is TGTGCCAGCAGTGGGGGGGCGGATGGCTACACCTTC. This rearrangement joins TRBV2 to TRBJ1-2; D possibly corresponds to TRBD1 (6 bases). CDR3 length: 12 amino acids. The V gene's germline CDR1 is SNHLY and CDR2 FYNNEI. With 4 bases removed from V and 6 bases from J, the gap between germline ends came to 9 bases.

This clonotype was seen a handful of times. The CDR3 coding sequence is TGTGCCAGCAGTCGTACAAACATTCAGTACTTC. Its translation: CASSRTNIQYF. The chain links TRBV6-2 or TRBV6-3 to TRBJ2-4; D not resolved. The CDR3 is made up of 11 amino acids. Trimming stripped 5 bases from V and 6 bases from J, with 5 bases between. Per the germline V gene, CDR1 is MNHEY and CDR2 is SVGEGT.

This clonotype was counted only a few times. This CDR3 reads CSVEGYNEQFF. The DNA for the CDR3 is TGCAGCGTTGAAGGTTACAATGAGCAGTTCTTC. The chain has TRBV29-1 and TRBJ2-1; D gene uncertain. Germline-derived CDR1 and CDR2 are SQVTM and ANQGSEA. Trimming took off 1 base at V and 4 bases at J, with 2 bases between the two ends. The CDR3 is made up of 11 amino acids.

V is TRBV7-2 and J is TRBJ2-3; 9 bases are shared with TRBD2. The V and J ends lost 5 bases and 4 bases, in that order; junction bases with no gene match: 7. The CDR3 has 15 amino acids. CDR1 and CDR2 (germline): SGHTA, FQGNSA. The CDR3 loop reads CASSPGRGGADTQYF. In DNA, the CDR3 is TGTGCCAGCAGCCCAGGGCGGGGGGGGGCAGATACGCAGTATTTT.

CDR3 residues: CASSQGTGPYEQYV. In DNA, the CDR3 is TGTGCCAGCAGCCAAGGGACAGGGCCTTACGAGCAGTACGTC. The genes are TRBV14 and TRBJ2-7; 8 nucleotides line up with TRBD1. The CDR3 totals 14 residues. Germline V gene lookup returns CDR1 SGHDN and CDR2 FVKESK. V trimming: 1 base; J trimming: 4 bases; junction bases outside the gene matches: 3.

This clonotype occurred a few times. V is TRBV29-1 and J is TRBJ2-5, with TRBD2 matching 14 bases. The CDR3 totals 15 residues. V lost 4 bases to trimming and J lost 4 bases; unmatched junction nucleotides: 5. Germline V CDR1 and CDR2: SQVTM, ANQGSEA. The CDR3 DNA is TGCAGCGTTGCGGGACTAGCGGGAGTAGTAGAGACCCAGTACTTC. Its translation is CSVAGLAGVVETQYF. Looking up the rest from reference TRBV29-1 and TRBJ2-5 gives the full variable domain: SAVISQKPSRDICQRGTSLTIQCQVDSQVTMMFWYRQQPGQSLTLIATANQGSEATYESGFVIDKFPISRPNLTFSTLTVSNMSPEDSSIYLCSVAGLAGVVETQYFGPGTRLLVL.

This rearrangement joins TRBV6-5 to TRBJ2-5; 11 bases agree with TRBD1. Germline CDR1 MNHEY, CDR2 SVGAGI. The CDR3 runs 15 residues. The ends lost 7 bases at V and 7 bases at J; junction bases unmatched: 11. CDR3 loop: CASNSGTGGSRTQYF. In nucleotides, the CDR3 is TGTGCCAGCAACTCCGGGACAGGGGGAAGTAGGACCCAGTACTTC.

The chain joins TRBV12-3 or TRBV12-4 to TRBJ1-2; possibly TRBD1 for D (5 bases). V was shortened by 1 base and J by 4 bases, with 10 bases between the two germline ends. The CDR3 extends over 14 amino acids. The CDR3 region is CASSLERGLYGYTF. CDR3 DNA: TGTGCCAGCAGTTTAGAACGGGGCCTCTATGGCTACACCTTC.

The chain is built from TRBV10-3 and TRBJ2-7; D is perhaps TRBD1 or TRBD2 (6 bases each). The germline V gene has CDR1 ENHRY and CDR2 SYGVKD. V was cut by 0 bases and J by 0 bases, with 15 bases left in between. The length of the CDR3 is 17 residues. CDR3 loop: CAISESGGGTSSYEQYF. CDR3 DNA: TGTGCCATCAGTGAGTCCGGAGGGGGTACCTCCTCCTACGAGCAGTACTTC.